Below are 3 T cell receptor beta chains sequenced from a single sample in a study. TCRdb processed the 5' RACE reads anew with MiXCR; each CDR3 protein has one entry. The sample includes 45,000 to 55,000 distinct CDR3 sequences, approximately 23% seen only once; the top ten take 2.5% to 4%. The material sequenced was tumor-infiltrating naive CD4+ T cells sorted from the breast tumor. Subset specified: naive CD4+ T cells, CD4+CD45RA+CD25-. The origin of the receptors is a female donor with breast cancer.

In its sample, this clonotype was seen a few times. This chain links TRBV6-1 with TRBJ1-5; 9 positions match TRBD1. J lost 7 bases, V lost 7 bases, and 17 bases had no gene match. The CDR3 sequence is 17 residues long. Germline values: CDR1 MNHNS, CDR2 SASEGT. CDR3 coding DNA: TGTGCCAGCACCCCTGGAGGGACAGGGCAGAATTGGCAGCCCCAGCATTTT. Amino acid sequence: CASTPGGTGQNWQPQHF.

This chain uses TRBV7-9 with TRBJ1-2; 9 nucleotides line up with TRBD1. This CDR3 has 20 residues. V shed 5 bases and J 0 bases; nucleotides not matched to a gene: 19. Germline V gene sequence: CDR1 SEHNR, CDR2 FQNEAQ (reference sequence). Here the CDR3 DNA reads TGTGCCAGCAGCGTAATTCGTTTCCGGGACAGGGCCTTAGCTAACTATGGCTACACCTTC. It codes for CASSVIRFRDRALANYGYTF.

The chain employs TRBV7-2 and TRBJ1-4, with 7 nucleotides matching TRBD1. The CDR3 is made up of 13 amino acids. V gave up 5 bases and J gave up 5 bases; unmatched junction bases: 2. Germline V gives CDR1 SGHTA, CDR2 FQGNSA. The CDR3 loop reads CASSRTGNEKLFF. The CDR3 DNA follows: TGTGCCAGCAGCCGGACAGGAAATGAAAAACTGTTTTTT.